This TCR beta chain was sequenced for a study of blood T cell repertoires in COVID-19. On the study more broadly: The United States, Italy and Spain were the sources of the acute and convalescent COVID-19 samples.

Clones were sequenced by immunoSEQ multiplex PCR, and TCRdb holds only the in-frame ones, with some missing. The sample lists a few hundred thousand clones; around 87% were seen once. Recruitment covered about two dozen US areas and drew participants whose ages spanned roughly 18 to 95 years. For recovered donors of Cohort 3, there were two negative PCRs, clearance, or symptom resolution. The V end was cut by 7 bases, the J end by 8 bases, with 20 bases between. The CDR3 spans 14 residues. The germline CDR1 and CDR2 sequences are LNHDA and SQIVND (reference sequence). J is TRBJ1-2 and V is TRBV19; no clear D. This TCR was sampled from a woman aged 45 to 65 who had recovered from COVID-19. Sample: PBMCs or T cells enriched from blood (not recorded which). In nucleotides, the CDR3 is TGTGCCAGTATCAAGGCCTGGGCCCCGGGGGGCTACACCTTC. As protein: CASIKAWAPGGYTF.